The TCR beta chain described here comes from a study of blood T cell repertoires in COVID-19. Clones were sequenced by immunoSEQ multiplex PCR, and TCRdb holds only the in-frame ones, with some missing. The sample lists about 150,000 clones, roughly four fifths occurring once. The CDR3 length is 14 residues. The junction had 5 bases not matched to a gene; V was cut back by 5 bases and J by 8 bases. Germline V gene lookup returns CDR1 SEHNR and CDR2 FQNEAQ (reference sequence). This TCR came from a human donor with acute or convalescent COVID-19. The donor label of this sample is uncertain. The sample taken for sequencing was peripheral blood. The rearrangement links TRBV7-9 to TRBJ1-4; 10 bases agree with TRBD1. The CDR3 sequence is CASSPPGQGEKLFF. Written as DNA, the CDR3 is TGTGCCAGCAGCCCCCCGGGACAGGGGGAAAAACTGTTTTTT.